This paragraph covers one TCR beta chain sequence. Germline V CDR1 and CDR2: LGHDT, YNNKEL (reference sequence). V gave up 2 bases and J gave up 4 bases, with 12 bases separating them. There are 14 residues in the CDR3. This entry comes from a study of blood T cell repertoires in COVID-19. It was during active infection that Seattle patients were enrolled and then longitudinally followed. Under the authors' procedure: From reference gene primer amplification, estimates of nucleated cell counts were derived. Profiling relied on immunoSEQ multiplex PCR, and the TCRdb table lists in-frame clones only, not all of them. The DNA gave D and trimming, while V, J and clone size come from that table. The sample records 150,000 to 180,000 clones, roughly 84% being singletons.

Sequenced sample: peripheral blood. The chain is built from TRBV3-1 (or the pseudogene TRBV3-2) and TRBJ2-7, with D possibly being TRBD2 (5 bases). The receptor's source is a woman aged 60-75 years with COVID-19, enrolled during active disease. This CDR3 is CASSQQPGLYEQYF. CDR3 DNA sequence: TGTGCCAGCAGCCAACAACCGGGATTGTACGAGCAGTACTTC.